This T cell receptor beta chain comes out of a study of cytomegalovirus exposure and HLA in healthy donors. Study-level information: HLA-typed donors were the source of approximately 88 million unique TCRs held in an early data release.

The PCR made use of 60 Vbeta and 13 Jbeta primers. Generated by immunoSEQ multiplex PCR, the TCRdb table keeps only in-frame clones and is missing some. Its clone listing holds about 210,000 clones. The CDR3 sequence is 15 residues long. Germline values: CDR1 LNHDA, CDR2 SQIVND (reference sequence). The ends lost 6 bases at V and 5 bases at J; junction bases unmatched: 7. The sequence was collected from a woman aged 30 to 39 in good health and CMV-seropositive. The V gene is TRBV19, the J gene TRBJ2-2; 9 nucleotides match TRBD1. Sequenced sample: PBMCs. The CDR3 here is CASRPGDRATGELFF. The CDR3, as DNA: TGTGCCAGTAGGCCCGGGGACAGGGCGACCGGGGAGCTGTTTTTT.